This TCR beta chain is from a study of early stage breast cancer tumors. Sequencing was performed with immunoSEQ multiplex PCR; in TCRdb, only in-frame clones are kept and a portion is missing. The profile shows about 21,000 clones, roughly 76% of them singletons. Deletions cut 5 bases from V and 4 bases from J, with 10 bases between. Germline V CDR1 and CDR2: KGHSH, LQKENI. This CDR3 is 13 amino acids long. Sequencing was done on a sample of blood. The clonotype originates from a person in their sixties with breast cancer. V is TRBV18 and J is TRBJ2-3; unclear D gene. The CDR3 DNA is TGTGCCAGCTCAGGATCTTTGGCAGATACGCAGTATTTT. Translating it yields CASSGSLADTQYF.